What follows is one TCR beta chain and its context. There are 16 residues in the CDR3. Germline V lookup: CDR1 SGHRS, CDR2 YFSETQ. V was shortened by 4 bases and J by 2 bases, with 17 bases between the two germline ends. Measured with immunoSEQ multiplex PCR; TCRdb has only the in-frame clones, and not every one. Among 150,000 to 200,000 clones listed, 75% to 95% were seen once. This sample is drawn from a study of control samples from healthy donors and cancer patients. This TCR came from a woman in her forties in good health. The chain uses TRBV5-1 and TRBJ2-3; TRBD1 is a possible D gene (5 bases). Source material: blood. The CDR3 DNA is TGCGCCAGCAGCCCTGGTAGGGGCAGCCTCACAGATACGCAGTATTTT. It encodes CASSPGRGSLTDTQYF.